Sequencing of this T cell receptor beta chain was carried out in a study of cytomegalovirus exposure and HLA in healthy donors. The wider study: Among several hundred genotyped donors, roughly 81% fell in the Caucasian-associated ancestry cluster.

PCR primers comprised 60 Vbeta and 13 Jbeta primers. TCRdb keeps only in-frame clones here, not all; method: immunoSEQ multiplex PCR. The repertoire holds about 82,000 clones, with under 80% as singletons. Of note for this clone: The antigen remains unidentified.

V was cut by 2 bases and J by 7 bases, with 27 bases left in between. Germline values: CDR1 LGHNA, CDR2 YNFKEQ. CDR3 length equals 20 residues. Study-level results: Indistinguishable V segments, including TRBV6-2 and TRBV6-3, were excluded. A later analysis, which compared TCR beta chains of equal frequency, found the HLA-associated ones more clonally expanded.

The V and J genes are TRBV4-2 and TRBJ1-6; D perhaps matches TRBD1 (5 bases). The material sequenced was PBMCs. The receptor was derived from a man aged 25-40 years in good health and CMV-seropositive. CDR3 in amino acids: CASSQPPKPGLVDRNSPLHF. The CDR3 bases are TGTGCCAGCAGCCAACCCCCAAAGCCGGGACTTGTGGATCGGAATTCACCCCTCCACTTT.